What follows are 7 T cell receptor beta chains derived from one specimen sequenced in a study of blood T cell repertoires in COVID-19. The repertoire was sequenced with immunoSEQ multiplex PCR; TCRdb's copy has only in-frame clones and lacks some. There are 300,000 to 400,000 clones in the sample; more than 70% occur only once, and approximately 1.8% lies in the top ten. Sequenced input: peripheral blood. These receptor sequences come from a woman in her twenties or thirties with COVID-19, enrolled during active disease.

This clone was recorded many times. The rearrangement links TRBV12-1 to TRBJ1-2. TRBV12-1 is classified as a pseudogene. The CDR3 is 13 residues long. This chain's CDR3 is CASNPRGIQGYTF. The CDR3 DNA reads as TGTGCCAGCAACCCCCGAGGGATCCAGGGCTACACCTTC.

This chain uses TRBV7-3 with TRBJ2-5; 10 positions match TRBD2. V lost 3 bases and J lost 4; bases outside the gene matches: 11. CDR3 length: 17 residues. Per germline, CDR1 SGHTA and CDR2 FQGTGA. The CDR3 bases are TGTGCCAGCAGCTTCGATTGGGTAGCGGGGGGCCGAGAGACCCAGTACTTC. Protein sequence: CASSFDWVAGGRETQYF.

The CDR3 sequence: CASTPRGAEKLFF. Here the CDR3 DNA reads TGTGCCAGCACCCCCCGGGGGGCCGAAAAACTGTTTTTT. The chain recombines TRBV13 with TRBJ1-4; TRBD1 is a possible D gene (6 bases). Germline CDR1 and CDR2: PRHDT and FYEKMQ (reference sequence). Trimming removed 7 bases from V and 8 bases from J, with 14 bases in between. This CDR3 comprises 13 residues.

V is TRBV7-3 and J is TRBJ1-1, with a tentative D call TRBD1 (5 bases). Germline V gene data show CDR1 as SGHTA and CDR2 as FQGTGA. The CDR3 runs to 18 residues. V gave up 1 base and J gave up 1 base, with 19 bases separating them. CDR3 sequence reads: CASSLRYGWTFENTEAFF. Written as DNA, the CDR3 is TGTGCCAGCAGCTTAAGGTACGGGTGGACATTTGAGAACACTGAAGCTTTCTTT.

This clone has only a few counts. The V and J genes are TRBV14 and TRBJ1-6; 10 positions match TRBD1. V lost 4 bases and J lost 9; bases outside the gene matches: 6. The CDR3 extends over 15 amino acids. Germline lookup yields CDR1 SGHDN and CDR2 FVKESK. In DNA, the CDR3 is TGTGCCAGCAGCCCCTCAGGGACAGGGGCTTCACCCCTCCACTTT. Amino acids: CASSPSGTGASPLHF.

For this clone: Other DNA sequences from this sample encode an identical CDR3 as well. The V gene is TRBV6-5, the J gene TRBJ1-3; TRBD1 aligns across 8 bases. Trimming removed 4 bases from V and 0 bases from J; junction bases left unmatched: 2. This CDR3 is built from 15 residues. Germline lookup yields CDR1 MNHEY and CDR2 SVGAGI. DNA of the CDR3: TGTGCCAGCAGTTCCGACAGGGGCTCTGGAAACACCATATATTTT. Amino acid sequence: CASSSDRGSGNTIYF.

The chain couples TRBV5-1 to TRBJ1-2; D possibly corresponds to TRBD1 (5 bases). This CDR3 has 14 residues. Germline V gene lookup returns CDR1 SGHRS and CDR2 YFSETQ. Trimming stripped 2 bases from V and 6 bases from J, with 14 bases between. The CDR3 nucleotides read TGCGCCAGCAGCTTACTCCGGACGGGGGATGGCTACACCTTC. It translates to CASSLLRTGDGYTF.